This T cell receptor (beta chain) was found in a study of shared clonotypes between healthy human individuals. Generated by immunoSEQ multiplex PCR, the TCRdb table keeps only in-frame clones and is missing some. The repertoire holds around 500,000 clones, 70% to 80% seen once, with around 12% in the top ten. The CDR3 totals 17 residues. The germline CDR1 and CDR2 sequences are MDHEN and SYDVKM. V shed 3 bases, J shed 0 bases, and the junction held 10 bases outside the gene matches. This chain connects TRBV28 to TRBJ2-7, with 8 bases identical to TRBD1. The TCR sequence derives from a woman aged 40 to 55 in good health. Some clones in this sample may be carry-over from other donors' samples. Sequenced sample: PBMCs. CDR3 sequence (DNA): TGTGCCAGCAGTTTCCCCCCTGGCAGGGGGCACTCCTACGAGCAGTACTTC. Translated, it gives CASSFPPGRGHSYEQYF.